Following are 9 T cell receptor beta chains from one sample sequenced in a study of blood T cells in healthy people across ages (dated by TCRdb to about 2015). The library was made by 5' RACE. Sequencing instrument: Illumina HiSeq 2500. A second PCR of roughly 7 to 11 cycles was run with a J-beta primer mix and a sample-barcoded 5' primer. TCRdb reran the public reads through fastp at Q25 and MiXCR, keeping productive beta chains. Every distinct CDR3 protein forms one entry, paired with its most common genes and DNA. Recorded for this sample are some 1.5 million distinct CDR3 sequences; 28% of them occurred a single time. The ten most abundant clones make up about 7.7% of the sample. The sample consisted of blood. These receptors originate from a woman in her twenties or thirties in good health.

J is TRBJ2-3 and V is TRBV7-9, with D possibly TRBD2 on 6 matching bases. V lost 1 base and J lost 5, with 13 bases in between. The CDR3 contains 15 residues. The germline gives CDR1 SEHNR, CDR2 FQNEAQ (reference sequence). CDR3 residues: CASSLGGGTGDTQYF. The CDR3 DNA is TGTGCCAGCAGCTTAGGAGGCGGGACGGGAGATACGCAGTATTTT.

The rearrangement joins TRBV29-1 to TRBJ2-2, with TRBD1 matching 9 bases. V shed 6 bases and J 4 bases; nucleotides not matched to a gene: 0. Germline values: CDR1 SQVTM, CDR2 ANQGSEA. There are 12 residues in the CDR3. CDR3 in DNA: TGCAGCGTGACAGGGGGCACCGGGGAGCTGTTTTTT. This translates into CSVTGGTGELFF.

This clonotype was counted only a few times. The V call is TRBV20-1, the J call TRBJ2-1; no clear D. Trimming removed 0 bases from V and 8 bases from J, with 8 bases in between. The CDR3 spans 12 residues. Germline-derived CDR1 and CDR2 are DFQATT and SNEGSKA (reference sequence). DNA for the CDR3: TGCAGTGCTAGAGACCCCCTTTATGAGCAGTTCTTC. Translated, it gives CSARDPLYEQFF.

CDR3 sequence reads: CASSGRDGNTIYF. DNA of the CDR3: TGTGCCAGCAGCGGCCGTGATGGAAACACCATATATTTT. This chain links TRBV9 with TRBJ1-3; D gene ambiguous. The ends were cut back, 3 bases at V and 3 bases at J, with 7 bases in the middle. This CDR3 has 13 residues. Germline V gives CDR1 SGDLS, CDR2 YYNGEE.

This clonotype showed up just a few times. The chain uses TRBV29-1 and TRBJ2-3; D may be TRBD2 (6 bases). CDR1 is SQVTM, CDR2 ANQGSEA, per germline. V lost 0 bases to trimming and J lost 7 bases, with 14 bases between them. The CDR3 runs to 14 residues. The CDR3 DNA follows: TGCAGCGTTGAAGATAGGCGGGGACTTAATACGCAGTATTTT. It codes for CSVEDRRGLNTQYF.

The chain recombines TRBV7-2 with TRBJ2-7; a possible D gene is TRBD2 (6 bases). The CDR3 loop spans 16 amino acids. The V and J ends lost 6 bases and 7 bases respectively, with 25 bases between them. CDR1 and CDR2 (germline): SGHTA, FQGNSA. CDR3 residues: CASRGLSGSSYNEQYF. Here the CDR3 DNA reads TGTGCCAGCAGAGGCCTTAGCGGCAGCTCCTACAATGAGCAGTACTTC.

The chain is built from TRBV12-3 or TRBV12-4 and TRBJ2-7; 9 nucleotides match TRBD1. V was pared by 3 bases and J by 10 bases, with 19 bases of the junction left unmatched. The CDR3 is 17 residues long. CDR3 loop: CASSFGNRGRESGDQYF. DNA for the CDR3: TGTGCCAGCAGTTTCGGTAACAGGGGGCGAGAGTCGGGCGACCAGTACTTC.

A note on this clonotype: This sequence may be a read error, since a much larger clone differs from it by one base. The CDR3 does not close with the conserved phenylalanine or tryptophan, likely indicating a read error. The chain has TRBV20-1 and TRBJ2-7; TRBD2 aligns across 7 bases. V shed 2 bases, J shed 2 bases, and the junction held 9 bases outside the gene matches. Germline lookup yields CDR1 DFQATT and CDR2 SNEGSKA (reference sequence). CDR3 length: 15 amino acids. The DNA for the CDR3 is TGCAGTGCTAGAAGGGAGGGATACCCTGCCTACGAGCAGTACTAC. Translated, it gives CSARREGYPAYEQYY.

This clonotype appeared many times. The chain joins TRBV20-1 to TRBJ2-5; 7 bases are a match to TRBD2. The V gene's germline CDR1 is DFQATT and CDR2 SNEGSKA (reference sequence). V was clipped by 0 bases and J by 6 bases; unmatched bases: 10. The CDR3 runs to 15 residues. CDR3 protein: CSARDLGRGSKTQYF. The CDR3 coding sequence is TGCAGTGCTAGAGATCTGGGACGCGGGAGTAAGACCCAGTACTTC.